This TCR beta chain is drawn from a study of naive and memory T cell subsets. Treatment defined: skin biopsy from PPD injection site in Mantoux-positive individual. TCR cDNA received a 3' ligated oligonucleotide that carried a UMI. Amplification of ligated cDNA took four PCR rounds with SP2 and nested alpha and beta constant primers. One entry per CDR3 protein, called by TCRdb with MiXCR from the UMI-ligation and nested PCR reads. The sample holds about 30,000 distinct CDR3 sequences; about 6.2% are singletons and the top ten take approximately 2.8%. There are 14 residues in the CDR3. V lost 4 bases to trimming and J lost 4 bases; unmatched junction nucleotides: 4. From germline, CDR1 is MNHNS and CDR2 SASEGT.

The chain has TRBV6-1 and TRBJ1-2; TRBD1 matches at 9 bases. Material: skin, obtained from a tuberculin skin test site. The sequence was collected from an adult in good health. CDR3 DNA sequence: TGTGCCAGCAGTGGTGACAGGGGGGGCTATGGCTACACCTTC. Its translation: CASSGDRGGYGYTF.